This T cell receptor (beta chain) was found in a study of blood T cell repertoires in COVID-19. Study at large: The United States, Italy and Spain provided the acute and convalescent COVID-19 samples. The cDNA or gDNA used as material had been derived from T cells, B-cell-depleted T cells, or PBMCs.

Original handling: Researchers report that nucleated cell counts were estimated from reference gene primer amplification. Libraries were prepared by immunoSEQ multiplex PCR; TCRdb keeps only in-frame clonotypes and omits some of them. The D gene and trimming were derived from the DNA, and the V and J assignments and clone size from that table. This table holds 150,000 or so clones, around 84% found once. CDR1 and CDR2 from the germline V gene are SGHNT and YYREEE (reference sequence). The CDR3 spans 16 residues. V was pared by 3 bases and J by 0 bases, with 6 bases of the junction left unmatched. The source of this sequence is an elderly man with acute or convalescent COVID-19. Sample: peripheral blood. The gene calls are TRBV5-4 and TRBJ1-3; the match to TRBD1 covers 7 bases. CDR3 sequence: CASSWDSDFSGNTIYF. The CDR3 bases are TGTGCCAGCAGCTGGGACAGCGATTTCTCTGGAAACACCATATATTTT. Full variable domain (rest looked up from reference TRBV5-4 and TRBJ1-3): ETGVTQSPTHLIKTRGQQVTLRCSSQSGHNTVSWYQQALGQGPQFIFQYYREEENGRGNFPPRFSGLQFPNYSSELNVNALELDDSALYLCASSWDSDFSGNTIYFGEGSWLTVV.